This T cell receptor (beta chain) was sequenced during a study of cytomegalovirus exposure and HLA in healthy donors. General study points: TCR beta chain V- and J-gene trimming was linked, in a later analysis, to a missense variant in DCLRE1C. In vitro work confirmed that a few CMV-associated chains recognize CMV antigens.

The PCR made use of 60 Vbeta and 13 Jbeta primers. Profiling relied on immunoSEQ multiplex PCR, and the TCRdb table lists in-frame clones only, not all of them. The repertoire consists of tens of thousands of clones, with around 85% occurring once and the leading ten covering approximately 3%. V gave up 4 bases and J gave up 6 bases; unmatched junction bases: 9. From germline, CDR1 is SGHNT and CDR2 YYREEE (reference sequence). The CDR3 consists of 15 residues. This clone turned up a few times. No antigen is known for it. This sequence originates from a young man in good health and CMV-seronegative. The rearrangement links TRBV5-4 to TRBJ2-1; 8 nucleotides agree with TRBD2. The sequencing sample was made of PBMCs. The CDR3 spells CASSLGTRLGNEQFF. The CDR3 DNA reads TGTGCCAGCAGCCTAGGGACTAGGCTGGGCAATGAGCAGTTCTTC. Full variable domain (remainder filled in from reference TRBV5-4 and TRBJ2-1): ETGVTQSPTHLIKTRGQQVTLRCSSQSGHNTVSWYQQALGQGPQFIFQYYREEENGRGNFPPRFSGLQFPNYSSELNVNALELDDSALYLCASSLGTRLGNEQFFGPGTRLTVL.